These 17 T cell receptor beta chains originate from one sample sequenced in a study of response to subunit inactivated influenza vaccine. TCRdb ran MiXCR on the RT-PCR reads and lists one entry per CDR3 protein. The table has approximately 680,000 distinct CDR3 sequences, around 16% seen once. Sequencing used PBMCs from blood, obtained 11 to 12 days after vaccination. These receptors were taken from a man aged 50 to 59 who received an inactivated influenza vaccine.

The chain uses TRBV29-1 and TRBJ1-3; a weak D match, TRBD1 (6 bases). Trimming removed 0 bases from V and 2 bases from J, with 8 bases in between. Germline CDR1 SQVTM, CDR2 ANQGSEA. The CDR3 covers 14 residues. Written as DNA, the CDR3 is TGCAGCGTTGAAGATCGGACAGCTGGAAACACCATATATTTT. Protein: CSVEDRTAGNTIYF.

This clonotype was found many times. The chain carries TRBV28 and TRBJ1-2, with TRBD1 as a possible D gene (5 bases). V was shortened by 5 bases and J by 4 bases, with 17 bases between the two germline ends. The CDR3 consists of 15 residues. The germline CDR1 and CDR2 sequences are MDHEN and SYDVKM. The DNA for the CDR3 is TGTGCCAGCAGTCTTTTTACCCCAGGGTCCTATGGCTACACCTTC. It specifies CASSLFTPGSYGYTF.

The rearrangement joins TRBV30 to TRBJ2-3; 10 bases align to TRBD1. Germline V gene lookup returns CDR1 GTSNPN and CDR2 SVGIG (reference sequence). The CDR3 consists of 18 residues. V was clipped by 0 bases and J by 4 bases; unmatched bases: 13. The CDR3 DNA reads TGTGCCTGGAGTGTCGGCACCGTCTGGACAGGGGGTGCAGATACGCAGTATTTT. It encodes CAWSVGTVWTGGADTQYF. Looking up the rest from reference TRBV30 and TRBJ2-3 gives the full variable domain: SQTIHQWPATLVQPVGSPLSLECTVEGTSNPNLYWYRQAAGRGLQLLFYSVGIGQISSEVPQNLSASRPQDRQFILSSKKLLLSDSGFYLCAWSVGTVWTGGADTQYFGPGTRLTVL.

The chain employs TRBV5-5 and TRBJ2-7; TRBD2 agrees at 9 bases. V was pared by 2 bases and J by 3 bases, with 6 bases of the junction left unmatched. CDR1 and CDR2 from the germline V gene are SGHKS and YYEKEE (reference sequence). The CDR3 loop spans 15 amino acids. The CDR3 DNA is TGTGCCAGCAGCTTTCAAAATAGCGGGGGCTACGAGCAGTACTTC. Amino acid sequence: CASSFQNSGGYEQYF. The variable domain in full, with the rest retrieved from reference TRBV5-5 and TRBJ2-7, is DAGVTQSPTHLIKTRGQQVTLRCSPISGHKSVSWYQQVLGQGPQFIFQYYEKEERGRGNFPDRFSARQFPNYSSELNVNALLLGDSALYLCASSFQNSGGYEQYFGPGTRLTVT.

This clonotype showed up just a few times. This chain joins TRBV11-2 and TRBJ2-2, with a weak D call TRBD1 (5 bases). CDR1 is SGHAT and CDR2 is FQNNGV in the germline V gene. This CDR3 has 16 amino acids. V lost 3 bases and J 5 bases, leaving 16 bases between the germline ends. The CDR3 DNA is TGTGCCAGCAGCTTTAGACACTCAGGGTGGACCGGGGAGCTGTTTTTT. It specifies CASSFRHSGWTGELFF.

This clonotype was counted ten times or more. V is TRBV7-2 and J is TRBJ2-1; D gene unclear. Germline-derived CDR1 and CDR2 are SGHTA and FQGNSA. The CDR3 runs to 13 residues. V lost 2 bases and J 8 bases, leaving 10 bases between the germline ends. The CDR3 DNA follows: TGTGCCAGCAGCTTAAGCCTGCGCGATGAGCAGTTCTTC. Protein sequence: CASSLSLRDEQFF.

V is TRBV30 and J is TRBJ1-6; 8 nucleotides agree with TRBD1. CDR1 is GTSNPN, CDR2 SVGIG, per germline (reference sequence). Trimming cost V 5 bases and J 9 bases; bases outside gene matches: 9. This CDR3 contains 14 residues. This chain's CDR3 is CAWRTTGESSPLHF. The DNA of the CDR3 is TGTGCCTGGCGAACGACAGGGGAGAGTTCACCCCTCCACTTT. The variable domain in full, completed from reference TRBV30 and TRBJ1-6, reads SQTIHQWPATLVQPVGSPLSLECTVEGTSNPNLYWYRQAAGRGLQLLFYSVGIGQISSEVPQNLSASRPQDRQFILSSKKLLLSDSGFYLCAWRTTGESSPLHFGNGTRLTVT.

The sample holds a few counts of this clonotype. Here the CDR3 reads CASSPQGAGGANVLTF. In DNA, the CDR3 is TGTGCCAGCAGCCCACAGGGGGCGGGAGGGGCCAACGTCCTGACTTTC. The chain recombines TRBV6-1 with TRBJ2-6, with 9 nucleotides matching TRBD1. V lost 6 bases to trimming and J lost 4 bases; unmatched junction nucleotides: 7. The CDR3 consists of 16 residues. The germline gives CDR1 MNHNS, CDR2 SASEGT.

Only a few counts were recorded for this clonotype. The chain combines TRBV6-2 or TRBV6-3 with TRBJ1-1, with TRBD1 matching 8 bases. Germline values: CDR1 MNHEY, CDR2 SVGEGT. V lost 0 bases, J lost 0 bases, and 3 bases stayed unmatched. The CDR3 consists of 16 residues. CDR3 amino acids: CASSYSGQAMNTEAFF. The CDR3 DNA sequence: TGTGCCAGCAGTTACTCGGGACAGGCTATGAACACTGAAGCTTTCTTT.

This chain joins TRBV7-9 and TRBJ2-7; D could derive from TRBD1 or TRBD2 (5 bases each). CDR1 and CDR2 from the germline V gene are SEHNR and FQNEAQ (reference sequence). The CDR3 length is 12 residues. V lost 8 bases to trimming and J lost 4 bases, with 12 bases between them. CDR3 sequence reads: CASSRDQYEQYF. CDR3 in DNA: TGTGCCAGCTCCAGGGACCAGTACGAGCAGTACTTC.

This clonotype was seen a few times. The chain carries TRBV4-1 and TRBJ2-3; tentatively, D is TRBD1 (5 bases). CDR3 length equals 14 residues. Trimming removed 1 base at V and 9 bases at J, with 14 bases between. The germline CDR1 and CDR2 sequences are MGHRA and YSYEKL. This CDR3 is CASSQGLGQGTQYF. CDR3 DNA sequence: TGCGCCAGCAGCCAAGGGCTAGGGCAGGGCACGCAGTATTTT.

This clonotype was observed many times. The CDR3 DNA reads TGTGCCAGCAGATACAGGGGGCGAGGCAATGAGCAGTTCTTC. It encodes CASRYRGRGNEQFF. This chain uses TRBV27 with TRBJ2-1, with TRBD1 matching over 9 bases. Germline V gene data show CDR1 as MNHEY and CDR2 as SMNVEV (reference sequence). This CDR3 comprises 14 residues. The J segment lost 6 bases and the V segment lost 6 bases, leaving 6 bases of the junction unmatched.

The chain combines TRBV7-2 with TRBJ1-5; no clear D. The V end lost 5 bases, the J end lost 15 bases, and 5 bases lay between the germline ends. This CDR3 comprises 8 residues. Germline V gene data show CDR1 as SGHTA and CDR2 as FQGNSA. The CDR3 nucleotides are TGTGCCAGCAGCGCAATGCATTTT. It codes for CASSAMHF.

This chain links TRBV11-3 with TRBJ2-1, with D unclear. Trimming left V 5 bases short and J 6 bases short, with 14 bases between. CDR3 size: 14 residues. Germline CDR1 reads SGHNT; CDR2 reads YENEEA. CDR3 nucleotide sequence: TGTGCCAGCAGCCCCGGGTTGACGAGCAATGAGCAGTTCTTC. This translates into CASSPGLTSNEQFF.

This clonotype was picked up a small number of times. The CDR3 region has the DNA TGCGCCAGCAGCCAAGTTATTACTAGCGGGGGTACCGGGGAGCTGTTTTTT. Its protein product is CASSQVITSGGTGELFF. This sequence joins TRBV4-3 and TRBJ2-2; 11 nucleotides match TRBD2. From germline, CDR1 is LGHNA and CDR2 YSLEER. The CDR3 length is 17 residues. Losses at the gene ends were 1 base for V and 5 bases for J; bases not matched to a gene: 6.

V usage is TRBV6-5 and J usage is TRBJ2-7; D tentatively reads TRBD1 or TRBD2 (5 bases each). There are 15 residues in the CDR3. Trimming cost V 0 bases and J 3 bases, with 12 bases left between them. CDR1 is MNHEY and CDR2 is SVGAGI in the germline V gene. CDR3: CASSYSKYGGYEQYF. The CDR3 DNA follows: TGTGCCAGCAGTTACTCGAAGTATGGGGGCTACGAGCAGTACTTC.

This clonotype has just a few counts. V gene TRBV19 combines with J gene TRBJ2-6, with 10 bases matching TRBD1. V was clipped by 8 bases and J by 4 bases; unmatched bases: 20. The CDR3 length is 20 residues. Germline assignment: CDR1 LNHDA and CDR2 SQIVND (reference sequence). DNA for the CDR3: TGTGCCAGTTGTAGACAGGGGGCGAATTTTTTACTTAGAGGGGCCAACGTCCTGACTTTC. Translating gives CASCRQGANFLLRGANVLTF.